This is a list of T cell receptor beta chains from one sample in a study of T-cell reconstitution after alpha-beta-depleted transplantation in children. TCRdb re-called the PCR reads through MiXCR, storing one row per CDR3 protein. Of about 640,000 distinct CDR3 sequences in the sample, 15% to 20% were seen once. The sequences come from PBMCs from the stem cell graft donor, collected from the stem cell graft. These receptors were taken from a human donor who donated a stem cell graft to a child with acute myeloid leukemia. The CDR3 runs from the conserved cysteine through the conserved F or W. Fields, in order: clone size, D gene, J gene, V gene, CDR3 DNA, CDR3 protein. The D gene is left open where the match is weak. Only part of the rows carry a size: once, few, many, or a class if the clone is expanded.

abundance: many
d_gene: -
j_gene: TRBJ2-1
v_gene: TRBV5-5
CDR3nt: TGTGCCAGCAGCCCCATCGCCCGGTTCAATTCCTACAATGAGCAGTTCTTC
CDR3aa: CASSPIARFNSYNEQFF

abundance: few
d_gene: -
j_gene: TRBJ2-1
v_gene: TRBV5-1
CDR3nt: TGCGCCAGCAGCTTGTATGGACGAGGGACGTCTACCTACAATGAGCAGTTCTTC
CDR3aa: CASSLYGRGTSTYNEQFF

abundance: -
d_gene: -
j_gene: TRBJ1-1
v_gene: TRBV20-1
CDR3nt: TGCAGTGCTAAGACCGGACCGCACACTGAAGCTTTCTTT
CDR3aa: CSAKTGPHTEAFF

abundance: many
d_gene: -
j_gene: TRBJ1-1
v_gene: TRBV20-1
CDR3nt: TGCCACTCCCATAGTTTGACGGACAACACTGAAGCTTTCTTT
CDR3aa: CHSHSLTDNTEAFF

abundance: -
d_gene: TRBD2
j_gene: TRBJ2-3
v_gene: TRBV7-2
CDR3nt: TGTGCCAGCAGCGCAGCCGGGACTAGCGTCTCAGATACGCAGTATTTT
CDR3aa: CASSAAGTSVSDTQYF

abundance: -
d_gene: -
j_gene: TRBJ1-1
v_gene: TRBV4-3
CDR3nt: TGCGCCAGCAGCCAAGCAGGGTTAAGAGTCACTGAAGCTTTCTTT
CDR3aa: CASSQAGLRVTEAFF

abundance: few
d_gene: TRBD2
j_gene: TRBJ2-7
v_gene: TRBV27
CDR3nt: TGTGCCAGCAGTCCAACTAGCGGGGTTTGGGAGCAGTACTTC
CDR3aa: CASSPTSGVWEQYF

abundance: many
d_gene: TRBD2
j_gene: TRBJ2-1
v_gene: TRBV20-1
CDR3nt: TGCAGTGCTAGTGAGCGGGGGCTGTACAATGAGCAGTTCTTC
CDR3aa: CSASERGLYNEQFF

abundance: many
d_gene: -
j_gene: TRBJ2-2
v_gene: TRBV7-2
CDR3nt: TGTGCCAGCAGCTTAGATTGGGGGAAGGAGCTGTTTTTT
CDR3aa: CASSLDWGKELFF

abundance: few
d_gene: TRBD1
j_gene: TRBJ2-3
v_gene: TRBV5-1
CDR3nt: TGCGCCAGCAGCACTGAGGACAGGGACACAGATACGCAGTATTTT
CDR3aa: CASSTEDRDTDTQYF

abundance: few
d_gene: -
j_gene: TRBJ2-7
v_gene: TRBV25-1
CDR3nt: TGTGCCAGCAGTTTGATGCATGACGAGCAGTACTTC
CDR3aa: CASSLMHDEQYF

abundance: few
d_gene: -
j_gene: TRBJ2-5
v_gene: TRBV5-6
CDR3nt: TGTGCCAGCAGCTTGGAAGTATCTCTTGGAGAGACCCAGTACTTC
CDR3aa: CASSLEVSLGETQYF

abundance: few
d_gene: -
j_gene: TRBJ1-4
v_gene: TRBV20-1
CDR3nt: TGCAGTGCCGACGGGACTAGAACTAATGAAAAACTGTTTTTT
CDR3aa: CSADGTRTNEKLFF